This T cell receptor beta chain stems from a study of Ad26.COV2.S vaccination and SARS-CoV-2 variants. Treatment here: roughly 18 received Ad26.COV2.S at low or high dose, single or two shots; several received placebo; per-sample allocation not given. Specimens were obtained on day 63 following the first vaccine or placebo injection. Germline V gene lookup returns CDR1 SGHAT and CDR2 FQNNGV. The germline V and J ends were trimmed by 0 bases and 0 bases, with 5 bases remaining between them. The CDR3 is made up of 15 amino acids. Whole-study findings and limits: It was reported that spike-specific CD8+ and CD4+ T cell responses were substantially broad after vaccination.

This clone appeared a single time. The antigen is unknown. Assay: immunoSEQ multiplex PCR; the TCRdb copy retains only in-frame clones and omits some. The sample has approximately 410,000 clones; 88% are singletons. The chain couples TRBV11-2 to TRBJ2-2; D remains ambiguous. The sample in question was peripheral blood, obtained in a trial of Ad26.COV2.S vaccine versus placebo. The TCR originated in a person aged 18-65 years who received the Ad26.COV2.S COVID-19 vaccine or a placebo. The DNA of the CDR3 is TGTGCCAGCAGCTTAGACAGTGCGAACACCGGGGAGCTGTTTTTT. Amino acid sequence: CASSLDSANTGELFF.